The present T cell receptor (beta chain) was sequenced within a study of shared clonotypes between healthy human individuals. The trim removed 4 bases at V and 0 bases at J, leaving 2 bases unmatched. Germline V gives CDR1 MGHRA, CDR2 YSYEKL. The CDR3 consists of 16 residues. Original processing methods: For the immunoSEQ data, sequences were junction-only without quality scores, so filtering differed. Profiling relied on immunoSEQ multiplex PCR, and the TCRdb table lists in-frame clones only, not all of them. V, J and clone size were drawn from that table, and D and trimming were deduced from the DNA. The sample includes some 2.1 million clones, about 95% of them seen just once.

This sequence joins TRBV4-1 and TRBJ2-3, with 12 bases fitting TRBD2. The sequence derives from a man aged 18 to 35 in good health. Sequenced input: naive CD4+ T cells sorted from blood. Subset reported: CD45RA+ positively selected. The CDR3 DNA reads TGCGCCAGCAGCCTAACTAGCGGGGGGAGCACAGATACGCAGTATTTT. Residues: CASSLTSGGSTDTQYF.